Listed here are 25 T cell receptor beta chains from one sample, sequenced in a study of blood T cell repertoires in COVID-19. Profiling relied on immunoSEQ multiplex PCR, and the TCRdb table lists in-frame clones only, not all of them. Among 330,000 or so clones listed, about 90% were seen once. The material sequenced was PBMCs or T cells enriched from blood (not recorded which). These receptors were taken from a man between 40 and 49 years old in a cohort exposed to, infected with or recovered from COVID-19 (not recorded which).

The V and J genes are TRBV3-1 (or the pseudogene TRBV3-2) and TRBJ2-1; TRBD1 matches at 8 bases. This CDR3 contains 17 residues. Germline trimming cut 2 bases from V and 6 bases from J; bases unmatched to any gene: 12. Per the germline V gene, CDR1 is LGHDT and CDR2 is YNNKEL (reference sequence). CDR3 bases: TGTGCCAGCAGCCAACCCCGCCCGGGACAGGTGGGCAATGAGCAGTTCTTC. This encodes CASSQPRPGQVGNEQFF.

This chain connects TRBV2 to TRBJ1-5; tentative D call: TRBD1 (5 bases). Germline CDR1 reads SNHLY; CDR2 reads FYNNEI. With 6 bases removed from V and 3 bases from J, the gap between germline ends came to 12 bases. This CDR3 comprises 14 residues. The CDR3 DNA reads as TGTGCCAGCAGAGAGACAGAATTCAATCAGCCCCAGCATTTT. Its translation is CASRETEFNQPQHF.

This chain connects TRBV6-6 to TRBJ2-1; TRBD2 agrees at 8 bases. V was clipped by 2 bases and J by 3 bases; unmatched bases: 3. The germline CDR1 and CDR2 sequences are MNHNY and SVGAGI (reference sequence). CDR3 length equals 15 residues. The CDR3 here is CASSYGSGGYNEQFF. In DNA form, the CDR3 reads TGTGCCAGCAGTTACGGGAGCGGGGGCTACAATGAGCAGTTCTTC.

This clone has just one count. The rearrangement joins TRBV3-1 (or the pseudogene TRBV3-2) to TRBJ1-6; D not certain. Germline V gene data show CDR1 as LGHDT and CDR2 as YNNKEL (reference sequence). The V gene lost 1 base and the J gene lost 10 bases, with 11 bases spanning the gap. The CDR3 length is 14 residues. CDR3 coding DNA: TGTGCCAGCAGCCAAGGAGGGTTTGAGTCACCCCTCCACTTT. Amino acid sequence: CASSQGGFESPLHF.

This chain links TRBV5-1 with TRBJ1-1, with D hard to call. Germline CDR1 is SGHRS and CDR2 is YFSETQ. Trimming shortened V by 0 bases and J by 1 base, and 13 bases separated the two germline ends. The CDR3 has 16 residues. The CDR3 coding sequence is TGCGCCAGCAGCTTGGCTGCCAGGCTGTCGAACACTGAAGCTTTCTTT. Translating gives CASSLAARLSNTEAFF.

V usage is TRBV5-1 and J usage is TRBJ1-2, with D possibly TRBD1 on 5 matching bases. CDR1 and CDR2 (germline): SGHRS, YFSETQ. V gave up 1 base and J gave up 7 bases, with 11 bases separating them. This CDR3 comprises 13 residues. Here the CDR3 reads CASSLSGSSGYTF. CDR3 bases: TGCGCCAGCAGCTTGTCAGGGTCGTCTGGCTACACCTTC.

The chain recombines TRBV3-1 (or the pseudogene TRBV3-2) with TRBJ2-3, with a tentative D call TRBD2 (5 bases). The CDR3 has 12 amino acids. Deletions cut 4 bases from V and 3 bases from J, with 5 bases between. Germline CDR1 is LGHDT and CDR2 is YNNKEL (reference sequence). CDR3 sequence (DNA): TGTGCCAGCAGCCCGGGAACAGATACGCAGTATTTT. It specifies CASSPGTDTQYF.

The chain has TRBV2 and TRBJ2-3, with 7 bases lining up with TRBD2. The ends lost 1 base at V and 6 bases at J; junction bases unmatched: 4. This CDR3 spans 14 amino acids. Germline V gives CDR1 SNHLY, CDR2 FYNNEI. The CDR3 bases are TGTGCCAGCAGTGAAGGCGGGAGAACGGATACGCAGTATTTT. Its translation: CASSEGGRTDTQYF. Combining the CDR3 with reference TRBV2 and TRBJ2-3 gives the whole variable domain EPEVTQTPSHQVTQMGQEVILRCVPISNHLYFYWYRQILGQKVEFLVSFYNNEISEKSEIFDDQFSVERPDGSNFTLKIRSTKLEDSAMYFCASSEGGRTDTQYFGPGTRLTVL.

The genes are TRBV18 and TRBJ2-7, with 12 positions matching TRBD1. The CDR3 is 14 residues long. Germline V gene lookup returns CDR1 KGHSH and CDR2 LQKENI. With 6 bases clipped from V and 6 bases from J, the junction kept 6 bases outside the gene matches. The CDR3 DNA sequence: TGTGCCAGCTCGTCCGGGACAGGGGGCCTCGAGCAGTACTTC. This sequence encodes CASSSGTGGLEQYF.

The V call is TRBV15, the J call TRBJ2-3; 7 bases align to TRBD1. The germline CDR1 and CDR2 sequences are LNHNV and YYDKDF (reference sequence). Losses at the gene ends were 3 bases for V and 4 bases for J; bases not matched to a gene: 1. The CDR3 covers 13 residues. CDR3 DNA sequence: TGTGCCACCAGCAGTGACAGGGCAGATACGCAGTATTTT. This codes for CATSSDRADTQYF.

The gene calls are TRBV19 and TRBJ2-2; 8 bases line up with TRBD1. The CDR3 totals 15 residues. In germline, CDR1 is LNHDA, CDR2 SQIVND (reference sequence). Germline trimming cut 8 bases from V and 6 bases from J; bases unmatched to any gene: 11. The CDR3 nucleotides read TGTGCCAGTTCAGGGACAGGCGCTATTTCCGGGGAGCTGTTTTTT. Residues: CASSGTGAISGELFF.

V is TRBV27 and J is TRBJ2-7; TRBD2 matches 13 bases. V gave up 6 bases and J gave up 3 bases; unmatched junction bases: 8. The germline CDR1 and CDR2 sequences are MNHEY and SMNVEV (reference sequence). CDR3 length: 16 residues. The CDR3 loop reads CASRSRTSGSVYEQYF. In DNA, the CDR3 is TGTGCCAGCAGATCCCGGACTAGCGGGAGTGTCTACGAGCAGTACTTC.

CDR3 DNA sequence: TGCGCCAGCAGCTTGTTAGAGTTTCACTACAATGAGCAGTTCTTC. Its protein product is CASSLLEFHYNEQFF. The chain is built from TRBV5-1 and TRBJ2-1; D is unclear. This CDR3 is 15 amino acids long. V shed 1 base and J shed 3 bases, with 11 bases lying between them. The germline CDR1 and CDR2 sequences are SGHRS and YFSETQ.

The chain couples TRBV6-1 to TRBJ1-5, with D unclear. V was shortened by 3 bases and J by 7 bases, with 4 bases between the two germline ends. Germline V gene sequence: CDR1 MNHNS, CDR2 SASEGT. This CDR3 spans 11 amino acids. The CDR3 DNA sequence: TGTGCCAGCAGTGACGTCCAGCCCCAGCATTTT. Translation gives CASSDVQPQHF.

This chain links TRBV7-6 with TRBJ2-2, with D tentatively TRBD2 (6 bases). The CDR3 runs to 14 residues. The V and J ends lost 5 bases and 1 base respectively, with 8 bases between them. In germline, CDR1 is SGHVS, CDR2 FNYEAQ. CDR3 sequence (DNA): TGTGCCAGCAGCAGGGAGGAGAACACCGGGGAGCTGTTTTTT. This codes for CASSREENTGELFF. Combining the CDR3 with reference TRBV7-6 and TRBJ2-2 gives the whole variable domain GAGVSQSPRYKVTKRGQDVALRCDPISGHVSLYWYRQALGQGPEFLTYFNYEAQQDKSGLPNDRFSAERPEGSISTLTIQRTEQRDSAMYRCASSREENTGELFFGEGSRLTVL.

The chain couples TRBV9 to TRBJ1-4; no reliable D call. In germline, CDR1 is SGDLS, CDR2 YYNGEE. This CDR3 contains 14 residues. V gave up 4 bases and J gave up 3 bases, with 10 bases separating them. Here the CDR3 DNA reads TGTGCCAGCAGCCGCGGCGGGCCTAATGAAAAACTGTTTTTT. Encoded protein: CASSRGGPNEKLFF.

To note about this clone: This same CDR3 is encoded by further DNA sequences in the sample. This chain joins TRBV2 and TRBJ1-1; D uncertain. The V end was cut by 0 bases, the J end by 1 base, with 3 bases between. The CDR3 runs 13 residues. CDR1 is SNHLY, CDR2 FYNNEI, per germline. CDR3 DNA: TGTGCCAGCAGTGAAGCCCGGAACACTGAAGCTTTCTTT. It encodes CASSEARNTEAFF.

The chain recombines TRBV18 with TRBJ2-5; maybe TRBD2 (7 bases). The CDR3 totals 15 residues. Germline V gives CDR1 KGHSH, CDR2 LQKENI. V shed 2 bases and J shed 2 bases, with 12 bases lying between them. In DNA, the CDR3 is TGTGCCAGCTCACCAAACGGGGGGCAGCAAGAGACCCAGTACTTC. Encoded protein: CASSPNGGQQETQYF.

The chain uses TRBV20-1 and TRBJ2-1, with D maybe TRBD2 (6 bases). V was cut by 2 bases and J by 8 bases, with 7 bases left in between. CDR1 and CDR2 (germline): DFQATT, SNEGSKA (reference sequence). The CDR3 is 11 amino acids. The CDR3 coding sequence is TGCAGTGCTAGACGGGAGTATGAGCAGTTCTTC. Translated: CSARREYEQFF.

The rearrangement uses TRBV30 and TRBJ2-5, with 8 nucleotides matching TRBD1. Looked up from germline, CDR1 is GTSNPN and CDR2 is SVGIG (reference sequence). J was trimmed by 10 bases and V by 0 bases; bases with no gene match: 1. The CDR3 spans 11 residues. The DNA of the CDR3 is TGTGCCTGGAGTGTACAGGGGGTCCAGTACTTC. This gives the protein CAWSVQGVQYF.

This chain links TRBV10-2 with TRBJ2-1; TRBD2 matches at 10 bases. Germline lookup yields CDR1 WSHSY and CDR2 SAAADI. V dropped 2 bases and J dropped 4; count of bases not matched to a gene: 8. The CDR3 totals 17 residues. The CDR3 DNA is TGCGCCAGCAGTGAGCCGGGACTAGCGAGTATTTACAATGAGCAGTTCTTC. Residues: CASSEPGLASIYNEQFF.

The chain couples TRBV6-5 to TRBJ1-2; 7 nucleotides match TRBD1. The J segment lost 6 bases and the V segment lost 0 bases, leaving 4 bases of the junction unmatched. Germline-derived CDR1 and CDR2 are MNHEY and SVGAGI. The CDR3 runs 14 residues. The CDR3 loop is CASSYSGQTDGYTF. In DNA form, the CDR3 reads TGTGCCAGCAGTTACTCGGGACAGACGGATGGCTACACCTTC.

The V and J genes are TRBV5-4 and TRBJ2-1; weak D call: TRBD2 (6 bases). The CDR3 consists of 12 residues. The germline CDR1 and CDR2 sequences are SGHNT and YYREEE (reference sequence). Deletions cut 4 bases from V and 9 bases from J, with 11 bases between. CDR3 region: CASSHPGGEQFF. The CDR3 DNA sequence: TGTGCCAGCAGCCATCCCGGGGGTGAGCAGTTCTTC.

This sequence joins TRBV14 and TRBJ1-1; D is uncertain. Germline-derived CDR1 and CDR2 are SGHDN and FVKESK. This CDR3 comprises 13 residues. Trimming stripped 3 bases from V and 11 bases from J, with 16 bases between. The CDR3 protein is CASSQVALGWAFF. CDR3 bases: TGTGCCAGCAGCCAGGTGGCCCTGGGCTGGGCTTTCTTT.

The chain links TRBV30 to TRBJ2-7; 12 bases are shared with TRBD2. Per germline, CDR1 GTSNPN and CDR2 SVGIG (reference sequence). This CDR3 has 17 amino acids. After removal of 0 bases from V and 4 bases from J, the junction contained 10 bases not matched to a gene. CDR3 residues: CAWSVARTSGMVYEQYF. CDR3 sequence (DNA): TGTGCCTGGAGTGTAGCCCGGACTAGCGGGATGGTTTACGAGCAGTACTTC.